These 29 T cell receptor beta chains were sequenced from one sample in a study of T-cell reconstitution after alpha-beta-depleted transplantation in children. Construction of the TCRbeta library involved unique molecular identifiers. TCRdb independently ran MiXCR on the PCR reads; one entry per CDR3 protein. This sample has 70,000 to 95,000 distinct CDR3 sequences, with approximately 18% found just once. The sample was PBMCs, mostly from graft donor cells, taken 360 days after TCRalphabeta/CD19-depleted stem cell transplant. The receptor source for this set is a male patient aged 2 to 10 who had a stem cell transplant for acute lymphoblastic leukemia, so the T cells may come from the graft donor.

The chain combines TRBV6-1 with TRBJ1-5, with a tentative D call TRBD1 (6 bases). V was shortened by 6 bases and J by 1 base, with 13 bases between the two germline ends. This CDR3 is built from 15 residues. Germline V gene sequence: CDR1 MNHNS, CDR2 SASEGT. CDR3 sequence (DNA): TGTGCCAGCAGACCGGACAGAAGGAGCAATCAGCCCCAGCATTTT. This translates into CASRPDRRSNQPQHF.

This chain joins TRBV11-1 and TRBJ2-5; 10 bases line up with TRBD2. CDR3 length: 18 amino acids. The V segment lost 5 bases and the J segment 5 bases; nucleotides outside the gene matches: 17. Germline V gene sequence: CDR1 SGHAT, CDR2 FQDESV (reference sequence). CDR3 nucleotides: TGTGCCAGCAGCCGGCTAGCGGGAGTCCAGTTAGTACTCGAGACCCAGTACTTC. Residues: CASSRLAGVQLVLETQYF.

This clonotype came up many times. V gene TRBV24-1 combines with J gene TRBJ1-1, with 7 bases matching TRBD1. This CDR3 has 13 amino acids. Losses at the gene ends were 5 bases for V and 5 bases for J; bases not matched to a gene: 4. Germline V gene data show CDR1 as KGHDR and CDR2 as SFDVKD. The CDR3: CATSGQGETEAFF. As DNA, the CDR3 is TGTGCCACCAGTGGTCAGGGGGAAACTGAAGCTTTCTTT.

This clonotype was seen a single time. The chain links TRBV5-1 to TRBJ2-7; a weak D match, TRBD2 (5 bases). The CDR3 length is 13 residues. Germline V gene lookup returns CDR1 SGHRS and CDR2 YFSETQ. The ends were cut back, 2 bases at V and 3 bases at J, with 9 bases in the middle. The CDR3 coding sequence is TGCGCCAGCAGCTTTACAGCGGACTACGAGCAGTACTTC. Its translation: CASSFTADYEQYF.

The table lists this clonotype with many counts. In DNA form, the CDR3 reads TGCGCCAGCAAAGGGAGCGGGAGAGGAGATGAGCAGTTCTTC. Amino acid sequence: CASKGSGRGDEQFF. The gene calls are TRBV5-1 and TRBJ2-1; 8 positions agree with TRBD2. The germline gives CDR1 SGHRS, CDR2 YFSETQ. This CDR3 is built from 14 residues. Trimming removed 6 bases from V and 8 bases from J; junction bases left unmatched: 10.

In its sample, this clonotype was seen many times. V is TRBV11-2 and J is TRBJ2-1; 11 bases match TRBD1. The CDR3 is 15 residues long. V dropped 5 bases and J dropped 6; count of bases not matched to a gene: 6. Germline V gene data show CDR1 as SGHAT and CDR2 as FQNNGV. DNA for the CDR3: TGTGCCAGCAGCCAAAGGACAGGGGGCCGCAATGAGCAGTTCTTC. This translates into CASSQRTGGRNEQFF.

This clonotype has a handful of counts. The J gene is TRBJ1-6, the V gene TRBV7-8; D possibly corresponds to TRBD1 (5 bases). This CDR3 has 14 residues. Per germline, CDR1 SGHVS and CDR2 FQNEAQ. V gave up 6 bases and J gave up 8 bases, with 14 bases separating them. The CDR3 region is CASREGRGDSPLHF. For the CDR3, the DNA is TGTGCCAGCAGGGAGGGCCGGGGCGATTCACCCCTCCACTTT.

This chain connects TRBV12-3 or TRBV12-4 to TRBJ1-1; a possible D gene is TRBD1 (5 bases). The CDR3 sequence is 14 residues long. V lost 0 bases and J lost 5, with 10 bases in between. CDR3 sequence (DNA): TGTGCCAGCAGTTTAGCGGGGGGAGATACTGAAGCTTTCTTT. Encoded protein: CASSLAGGDTEAFF.

The genes are TRBV10-3 and TRBJ2-7, with 14 bases identical to TRBD2. CDR3 size: 14 residues. V lost 11 bases, J lost 7 bases, and 10 bases stayed unmatched. Germline values: CDR1 ENHRY, CDR2 SYGVKD. The CDR3 region has the DNA TGTGCCGCAGAGGGGACTAGCGGGAGAGGTGAGCAGTACTTC. It codes for CAAEGTSGRGEQYF.

There are a few counts of this clonotype. This rearrangement joins TRBV7-8 to TRBJ1-1, with a possible D match to TRBD1 (6 bases). The V and J ends lost 5 bases and 4 bases respectively, with 17 bases between them. This CDR3 has 15 residues. CDR1 and CDR2 from the germline V gene are SGHVS and FQNEAQ. The CDR3 bases are TGTGCCAGCAGCAGACGGGGGGGCTTAGGCACTGAAGCTTTCTTT. Translating it yields CASSRRGGLGTEAFF.

On this clonotype itself: The junction shows a germline mismatch at one end, possibly a read error. The chain combines TRBV11-2 with TRBJ1-1, with D unclear. Germline-derived CDR1 and CDR2 are SGHAT and FQNNGV. The CDR3 loop spans 17 amino acids. CDR3 region: CVSSHSNRPWRHTEAFF. The CDR3 region has the DNA TGTGTCAGCAGCCATAGTAACAGACCCTGGAGGCACACTGAAGCTTTCTTT.

This clonotype turned up a few times. The genes are TRBV5-1 and TRBJ2-1; TRBD2 matches 7 bases. Germline trimming cut 1 base from V and 3 bases from J; bases unmatched to any gene: 7. CDR1 SGHRS and CDR2 YFSETQ come from the germline V gene. The CDR3 sequence is 16 residues long. This CDR3 is CASSLFWREFYNEQFF. The CDR3 DNA reads as TGCGCCAGCAGCTTGTTCTGGCGGGAGTTCTACAATGAGCAGTTCTTC.

The sample holds a few counts of this clonotype. This chain connects TRBV6-5 to TRBJ1-3, with D unclear. Between the trimmed V and J ends, which lost 3 bases and 3 bases, there was a span of 9 bases. The CDR3 totals 14 residues. Germline loops: CDR1 MNHEY, CDR2 SVGAGI. The CDR3 is CASSYRTLGNTIYF. CDR3 in DNA: TGTGCCAGCAGTTATAGGACCCTTGGAAACACCATATATTTT.

This clonotype was counted a few times. The chain combines TRBV12-3 or TRBV12-4 with TRBJ1-2; maybe TRBD1 (6 bases). The CDR3 is made up of 15 amino acids. Trimming shortened V by 8 bases and J by 5 bases, and 21 bases separated the two germline ends. The CDR3 bases are TGTGCCAGCGGGGGCCTCACTCGGGGCTTATATGGCTACACCTTC. Residues: CASGGLTRGLYGYTF.

This clonotype was observed a handful of times. J is TRBJ2-1 and V is TRBV12-3 or TRBV12-4; the D is unclear. V was clipped by 7 bases and J by 3 bases, with 16 bases between them. The CDR3 consists of 15 residues. The CDR3 DNA sequence: TGTGCCAGCATCTTGGGGTATTCCTTCTACAATGAGCAGTTCTTC. Translating it yields CASILGYSFYNEQFF.

This clonotype was counted many times. V is TRBV12-3 or TRBV12-4 and J is TRBJ2-4; unclear D gene. Trimming pared 0 bases from V and 0 bases from J, leaving 3 bases between. The CDR3 totals 14 residues. The CDR3 nucleotides read TGTGCCAGCAGTTTAGCTGGAGCCAAAAACATTCAGTACTTC. It translates to CASSLAGAKNIQYF.

This clonotype appeared a few times. The DNA for the CDR3 is TGCGCCAGCAGCCAAGATGCAAGCGGGAGTACCTACGAGCAGTACTTC. Protein: CASSQDASGSTYEQYF. This sequence joins TRBV4-1 and TRBJ2-7; 8 bases map to TRBD2. The CDR3 extends over 16 amino acids. The V gene's germline CDR1 is MGHRA and CDR2 YSYEKL. The ends lost 0 bases at V and 2 bases at J; junction bases unmatched: 6.

This clonotype was observed a few times. V is TRBV7-6 and J is TRBJ2-7; D is ambiguous. This CDR3 has 16 amino acids. The V and J ends lost 5 bases and 1 base respectively, with 18 bases between them. Germline V gives CDR1 SGHVS, CDR2 FNYEAQ. In DNA form, the CDR3 reads TGTGCCAGCAGCCCCCTTGCTAGGCAGGTGTCCTACGAGCAGTACTTC. It codes for CASSPLARQVSYEQYF.

This clonotype was counted between two and nine times. The chain couples TRBV5-1 to TRBJ1-1, with a possible D match to TRBD1 (5 bases). Germline assignment: CDR1 SGHRS and CDR2 YFSETQ. V was clipped by 4 bases and J by 1 base, with 11 bases between them. This CDR3 comprises 14 residues. CDR3 protein: CASSAGPANTEAFF. CDR3 nucleotide sequence: TGCGCCAGCAGCGCGGGACCCGCGAACACTGAAGCTTTCTTT. Using reference TRBV5-1 and TRBJ1-1 for the parts outside the CDR3, the full variable domain is KAGVTQTPRYLIKTRGQQVTLSCSPISGHRSVSWYQQTPGQGLQFLFEYFSETQRNKGNFPGRFSGRQFSNSRSEMNVSTLELGDSALYLCASSAGPANTEAFFGQGTRLTVV.

This clonotype was detected only a few times. The chain joins TRBV18 to TRBJ2-5; D possibly matches TRBD1 or TRBD2 (5 bases each). This CDR3 has 14 amino acids. Trimming cost V 6 bases and J 2 bases, with 13 bases left between them. Germline V gene data show CDR1 as KGHSH and CDR2 as LQKENI. The CDR3 DNA is TGTGCCAGCTCGTCCCGGGACCGGCAAGAGACCCAGTACTTC. Its translation is CASSSRDRQETQYF.

V and J are TRBV12-3 or TRBV12-4 and TRBJ2-1; the match to TRBD2 covers 10 bases. The V segment lost 4 bases and the J segment 0 bases; nucleotides outside the gene matches: 15. The CDR3 runs to 20 residues. DNA for the CDR3: TGTGCCAGCAGTTCCCCCCTTCTTCCTAGCGGGAGAGGCTCCTACAATGAGCAGTTCTTC. Protein sequence: CASSSPLLPSGRGSYNEQFF.

The V call is TRBV2, the J call TRBJ2-7; 9 bases map to TRBD2. V lost 10 bases to trimming and J lost 5 bases; unmatched junction nucleotides: 24. The CDR3 extends over 18 amino acids. Germline loops: CDR1 SNHLY, CDR2 FYNNEI. In DNA form, the CDR3 reads TGTGCCATCACCAAATACCCGGTGACTAGCGGAAGGTTCAACGAGCAGTACTTC. It translates to CAITKYPVTSGRFNEQYF.

This clonotype has only a few counts. The chain carries TRBV27 and TRBJ1-2, with TRBD1 matching over 9 bases. The CDR3 runs to 15 residues. CDR1 and CDR2 (germline): MNHEY, SMNVEV (reference sequence). The ends lost 2 bases at V and 4 bases at J; junction bases unmatched: 5. CDR3 sequence reads: CASSLLGQGIYGYTF. As DNA, the CDR3 is TGTGCCAGCAGTTTACTGGGACAGGGCATCTATGGCTACACCTTC.

The V gene is TRBV2, the J gene TRBJ1-5; D is uncertain. Trimming cost V 7 bases and J 5 bases, with 12 bases left between them. Germline-derived CDR1 and CDR2 are SNHLY and FYNNEI. The CDR3 has 13 amino acids. The DNA of the CDR3 is TGTGCCAGCAAGGGATATCACGATCAGCCCCAGCATTTT. It is translated as CASKGYHDQPQHF.

The table lists this clonotype with a few counts. The chain recombines TRBV6-1 with TRBJ2-7; D ambiguous. There are 17 residues in the CDR3. V was trimmed by 3 bases and J by 1 base, leaving 19 bases between them. Germline V CDR1 and CDR2: MNHNS, SASEGT. DNA of the CDR3: TGTGCCAGCAGTGACTTCCTATCCATTTCAGAATCCTACGAGCAGTACTTC. Protein product: CASSDFLSISESYEQYF.

This clonotype was found a few times. This chain links TRBV19 with TRBJ2-1; possible D gene TRBD2, 6 bases. The V gene's germline CDR1 is LNHDA and CDR2 SQIVND (reference sequence). Trimming removed 3 bases from V and 2 bases from J, with 11 bases in between. The CDR3 loop spans 15 amino acids. CDR3: CASSISGQTYNEQFF. DNA for the CDR3: TGTGCCAGTAGTATCAGCGGGCAAACCTACAATGAGCAGTTCTTC.

The chain recombines TRBV7-9 with TRBJ2-7, with D possibly called TRBD1 or TRBD2 (5 bases each). Germline values: CDR1 SEHNR, CDR2 FQNEAQ (reference sequence). Deletions cut 5 bases from V and 2 bases from J, with 10 bases between. This CDR3 contains 13 residues. The CDR3 coding sequence is TGTGCCAGCAGCCCGGGACCCCCCTACGAGCAGTACTTC. Translating it yields CASSPGPPYEQYF. Using reference TRBV7-9 and TRBJ2-7 for the parts outside the CDR3, the full variable domain is DTGVSQNPRHKITKRGQNVTFRCDPISEHNRLYWYRQTLGQGPEFLTYFQNEAQLEKSRLLSDRFSAERPKGSFSTLEIQRTEQGDSAMYLCASSPGPPYEQYFGPGTRLTVT.

The chain has TRBV7-2 and TRBJ1-2; D is perhaps TRBD1 (6 bases). CDR1 is SGHTA, CDR2 FQGNSA, per germline. V lost 6 bases and J 4 bases, leaving 12 bases between the germline ends. This CDR3 has 13 amino acids. The CDR3, as DNA: TGTGCCAGCAGGGCCAGGGGCCTCTATGGCTACACCTTC. Amino acids: CASRARGLYGYTF.

J is TRBJ1-1 and V is TRBV6-1, with TRBD1 identical over 9 bases. The V gene end was trimmed by 5 bases and the J gene end by 4 bases; junction bases not matched to a gene: 8. This CDR3 is built from 15 residues. Per the germline V gene, CDR1 is MNHNS and CDR2 is SASEGT. The CDR3 here is CASSPQGTGTTEAFF. CDR3 nucleotide sequence: TGTGCCAGCAGTCCTCAAGGGACAGGGACCACTGAAGCTTTCTTT.